The 2 T cell receptor beta chains presented below share a single source sample, sequenced in a study of T cells in Graves' hyperthyroidism and ophthalmopathy. RNA transcripts provided the source from which TCR beta CDR3 regions were amplified. The HTBI primer set served for first-round RT-PCR of the TCR CDR3. MiXCR was run by TCRdb on the multiplex PCR reads, yielding one entry per CDR3 protein. Of hundreds of thousands of distinct CDR3 sequences listed, over 35% were seen once; the top ten hold roughly 8.3%. What was sequenced was blood. The receptors were gathered from a man between 18 and 29 years old with Graves' hyperthyroidism.

The chain employs TRBV15 and TRBJ2-7; unclear D gene. In germline, CDR1 is LNHNV, CDR2 YYDKDF (reference sequence). The CDR3 sequence is 15 residues long. Trimming cost V 0 bases and J 0 bases, with 9 bases left between them. The CDR3 here is CATSREGGASYEQYF. Here the CDR3 DNA reads TGTGCCACCAGCAGAGAGGGTGGCGCCTCCTACGAGCAGTACTTC.

This chain joins TRBV10-3 and TRBJ1-5, with D maybe TRBD1 (6 bases). The ends were cut back, 7 bases at V and 4 bases at J, with 17 bases in the middle. Germline CDR1 reads ENHRY; CDR2 reads SYGVKD. CDR3 length: 15 amino acids. CDR3 in amino acids: CAIKGRDRGNQPQHF. The DNA for the CDR3 is TGTGCCATCAAAGGACGAGATAGGGGGAATCAGCCCCAGCATTTT.